Below, 22 T cell receptor beta chains from the same sample are listed, as sequenced in a study of blood T cell repertoires in COVID-19. The data were produced by immunoSEQ multiplex PCR, yet TCRdb's version contains in-frame clones alone and is incomplete. The table shows roughly 68,000 clones, with 88% occurring only once. The specimen sequenced was peripheral blood. The receptors originated from a woman in her seventies with acute or convalescent COVID-19.

This clone was counted once. This chain uses TRBV14 with TRBJ1-4, with D hard to call. Germline V gene sequence: CDR1 SGHDN, CDR2 FVKESK. The CDR3 extends over 14 amino acids. Trimming took off 3 bases at V and 8 bases at J, with 13 bases between the two ends. The DNA for the CDR3 is TGTGCCAGCAGCCAGGAGCGGGCCGGGGAAAAACTGTTTTTT. Residues: CASSQERAGEKLFF.

The chain is built from TRBV9 and TRBJ2-1, with 10 bases lining up with TRBD1. Germline trimming cut 2 bases from V and 12 bases from J; bases unmatched to any gene: 8. The CDR3 runs to 14 residues. In germline, CDR1 is SGDLS, CDR2 YYNGEE. CDR3 amino acids: CASSVSTGGIGQFF. CDR3 DNA sequence: TGTGCCAGCAGCGTTTCGACAGGGGGCATAGGGCAGTTCTTC. The full variable domain, in which reference TRBV9 and TRBJ2-1 provide the parts outside the CDR3, is DSGVTQTPKHLITATGQRVTLRCSPRSGDLSVYWYQQSLDQGLQFLIQYYNGEERAKGNILERFSAQQFPDLHSELNLSSLELGDSALYFCASSVSTGGIGQFFGPGTRLTVL.

This chain uses TRBV4-2 with TRBJ1-5, with D possibly being TRBD1 (6 bases). Germline values: CDR1 LGHNA, CDR2 YNFKEQ. There are 16 residues in the CDR3. V lost 4 bases and J lost 6, with 19 bases in between. The CDR3 bases are TGTGCCAGCAGCCGAGGGGGTAGGAAGGCGGGTCAGCCCCAGCATTTT. As protein: CASSRGGRKAGQPQHF.

This chain links TRBV4-1 with TRBJ1-2; D may be TRBD1 (6 bases). Between the trimmed V and J ends, which lost 0 bases and 3 bases, there was a span of 11 bases. This CDR3 spans 15 amino acids. Germline V gives CDR1 MGHRA, CDR2 YSYEKL. The CDR3 spells CASSQEGGQYYGYTF. Here the CDR3 DNA reads TGCGCCAGCAGCCAAGAGGGGGGGCAGTACTATGGCTACACCTTC.

This clone was found a few times. This chain links TRBV7-2 with TRBJ1-3, with a possible D match to TRBD1 (6 bases). Trimming removed 5 bases at V and 2 bases at J, with 19 bases between. The CDR3 is 17 residues long. Germline CDR1 SGHTA, CDR2 FQGNSA. DNA for the CDR3: TGTGCCAGCAGCCTCAAGACCCTCAGGGGCCCTGGAAACACCATATATTTT. Encoded protein: CASSLKTLRGPGNTIYF.

V and J are TRBV19 and TRBJ1-2; 9 positions match TRBD1. The CDR3 spans 15 residues. Trimming took 3 bases from V and 6 from J; bases not matched to a gene: 8. The V gene's germline CDR1 is LNHDA and CDR2 SQIVND (reference sequence). The CDR3 protein is CASSMTHTGGNGYTF. The CDR3 nucleotides are TGTGCCAGTAGTATGACCCATACAGGGGGCAATGGCTACACCTTC.

The V and J genes are TRBV20-1 and TRBJ1-2, with 8 bases matching TRBD1. The germline V gene encodes CDR1 DFQATT and CDR2 SNEGSKA (reference sequence). V was clipped by 5 bases and J by 11 bases; unmatched bases: 7. The CDR3 totals 11 residues. The CDR3 DNA is TGCAGTGCTGACCGACAGGGGAGTTACACCTTC. Amino acids: CSADRQGSYTF.

J is TRBJ1-2 and V is TRBV6-5; 9 bases fit TRBD1. Unmatched junction bases numbered 2, after V lost 0 bases and J lost 6 bases. Germline values: CDR1 MNHEY, CDR2 SVGAGI. This CDR3 spans 14 amino acids. CDR3 sequence: CASSYSTGGNGYTF. Written as DNA, the CDR3 is TGTGCCAGCAGTTACTCGACAGGGGGTAATGGCTACACCTTC.

The chain links TRBV27 to TRBJ2-7, with 11 bases fitting TRBD2. CDR1 is MNHEY, CDR2 SMNVEV, per germline (reference sequence). This CDR3 is 16 amino acids long. Trimming at V came to 11 bases and at J to 5 bases, leaving 17 bases not matched to a gene. In nucleotides, the CDR3 is TGTGCCCGCCTATCTCAACCGACTAGCGGGACCCACGAGCAGTACTTC. It encodes CARLSQPTSGTHEQYF.

The chain combines TRBV25-1 with TRBJ2-5; weak D call: TRBD1 (5 bases). V lost 3 bases and J lost 2, with 16 bases in between. The CDR3 contains 16 residues. Germline CDR1 and CDR2: MGHDK and SYGVNS. The chain's CDR3 is CASSDDVRGEQETQYF. CDR3 sequence (DNA): TGTGCCAGCAGTGATGACGTAAGGGGTGAACAAGAGACCCAGTACTTC.

The chain joins TRBV24-1 to TRBJ2-3; 8 nucleotides agree with TRBD2. Germline V lookup: CDR1 KGHDR, CDR2 SFDVKD. This CDR3 contains 16 residues. J gave up 3 bases and V 5 bases, and 9 bases lay outside the gene matches. CDR3 coding DNA: TGTGCCACCAGTGTGGGCACGGGGGGGTCAACAGATACGCAGTATTTT. It yields the protein CATSVGTGGSTDTQYF.

This rearrangement joins TRBV19 to TRBJ1-1; 9 positions agree with TRBD1. The CDR3 has 16 residues. CDR1 is LNHDA, CDR2 SQIVND, per germline (reference sequence). V lost 4 bases to trimming and J lost 5 bases; unmatched junction nucleotides: 11. The CDR3 coding sequence is TGTGCCAGTAGTACCCGGGACAGGGCTTGGGAGACTGAAGCTTTCTTT. Residues: CASSTRDRAWETEAFF.

This sequence joins TRBV19 and TRBJ2-1; D gene uncertain. V was trimmed by 3 bases and J by 2 bases, leaving 8 bases between them. The CDR3 consists of 14 residues. Per the germline V gene, CDR1 is LNHDA and CDR2 is SQIVND (reference sequence). DNA of the CDR3: TGTGCCAGTAGTATTCAGGCTACCTACAATGAGCAGTTCTTC. Protein product: CASSIQATYNEQFF.

This clone was detected once. The chain combines TRBV5-1 with TRBJ1-1; 8 positions match TRBD1. Germline loops: CDR1 SGHRS, CDR2 YFSETQ. The CDR3 covers 14 residues. V shed 0 bases and J 4 bases; nucleotides not matched to a gene: 2. The CDR3 DNA sequence: TGCGCCAGCAGCTTGGCAGGGGGCAGCACTGAAGCTTTCTTT. This codes for CASSLAGGSTEAFF.

The chain uses TRBV5-1 and TRBJ1-3; TRBD1 might be the D (6 bases). Trimming stripped 3 bases from V and 5 bases from J, with 15 bases between. The CDR3 is made up of 15 amino acids. Germline loops: CDR1 SGHRS, CDR2 YFSETQ. The CDR3 loop reads CASSSSDSSRNTIYF. CDR3 coding DNA: TGCGCCAGCAGCTCCTCGGACAGTAGCCGAAACACCATATATTTT.

The chain couples TRBV2 to TRBJ2-5; no clear D gene. Trimming shortened V by 7 bases and J by 5 bases, and 8 bases separated the two germline ends. This CDR3 contains 11 residues. Looked up from germline, CDR1 is SNHLY and CDR2 is FYNNEI. Here the CDR3 DNA reads TGTGCCAGCAATAGCTATGAGACCCAGTACTTC. This encodes CASNSYETQYF.

The rearrangement uses TRBV5-1 and TRBJ2-7, with 8 bases fitting TRBD1. Germline CDR1 is SGHRS and CDR2 is YFSETQ. V shed 4 bases, J shed 6 bases, and the junction held 12 bases outside the gene matches. The CDR3 has 15 residues. The DNA of the CDR3 is TGCGCCAGCAGCCCAGCGAGGACAGGGTCGTCCGAGCAGTACTTC. It translates to CASSPARTGSSEQYF.

The J gene is TRBJ2-5, the V gene TRBV5-4, with D possibly TRBD1 on 7 matching bases. The CDR3 length is 15 residues. V lost 5 bases and J 4 bases, leaving 18 bases between the germline ends. CDR1 is SGHNT and CDR2 is YYREEE in the germline V gene (reference sequence). The CDR3 region has the DNA TGTGCCAGCAGTGGAGGGGGCGTAGGGGTAGAGACCCAGTACTTC. Translated, it gives CASSGGGVGVETQYF.

This clone was counted a single time. J is TRBJ1-6 and V is TRBV30; 7 bases are shared with TRBD1. CDR1 and CDR2 from the germline V gene are GTSNPN and SVGIG (reference sequence). The CDR3 covers 14 residues. V trimming: 1 base; J trimming: 8 bases; junction bases outside the gene matches: 5. The CDR3 here is CAWSGDRVYSPLHF. For the CDR3, the DNA is TGTGCCTGGAGTGGAGACAGGGTTTATTCACCCCTCCACTTT.

The rearrangement links TRBV28 to TRBJ1-2, with unresolved D. Germline CDR1 is MDHEN and CDR2 is SYDVKM. The CDR3 runs 13 residues. Trimming stripped 10 bases from V and 0 bases from J, with 12 bases between. The CDR3 protein is CATSLPANYGYTF. CDR3 DNA sequence: TGTGCCACCTCCCTGCCAGCTAACTATGGCTACACCTTC.

The chain couples TRBV5-5 to TRBJ1-2; 7 bases match TRBD1. J was trimmed by 5 bases and V by 2 bases; bases with no gene match: 9. This CDR3 is built from 15 residues. From germline, CDR1 is SGHKS and CDR2 YYEKEE (reference sequence). Here the CDR3 DNA reads TGTGCCAGCAGCTTAGGAGCCGGGACAGCTTATGGCTACACCTTC. Encoded protein: CASSLGAGTAYGYTF. Supplemented by reference TRBV5-5 and TRBJ1-2, the full variable domain reads DAGVTQSPTHLIKTRGQQVTLRCSPISGHKSVSWYQQVLGQGPQFIFQYYEKEERGRGNFPDRFSARQFPNYSSELNVNALLLGDSALYLCASSLGAGTAYGYTFGSGTRLTVV.

Only one count was recorded for this clone. At one boundary the junction diverges from the germline segment, which might be a read error. V gene TRBV2 combines with J gene TRBJ1-2; D possibly corresponds to TRBD1 (6 bases). The germline CDR1 and CDR2 sequences are SNHLY and FYNNEI. The CDR3 runs to 15 residues. The CDR3 spells CASSEIRGSNSGYTF. As DNA, the CDR3 is TGTGCCAGCAGTGAAATAAGGGGGTCGAACTCTGGCTACACCTTC.